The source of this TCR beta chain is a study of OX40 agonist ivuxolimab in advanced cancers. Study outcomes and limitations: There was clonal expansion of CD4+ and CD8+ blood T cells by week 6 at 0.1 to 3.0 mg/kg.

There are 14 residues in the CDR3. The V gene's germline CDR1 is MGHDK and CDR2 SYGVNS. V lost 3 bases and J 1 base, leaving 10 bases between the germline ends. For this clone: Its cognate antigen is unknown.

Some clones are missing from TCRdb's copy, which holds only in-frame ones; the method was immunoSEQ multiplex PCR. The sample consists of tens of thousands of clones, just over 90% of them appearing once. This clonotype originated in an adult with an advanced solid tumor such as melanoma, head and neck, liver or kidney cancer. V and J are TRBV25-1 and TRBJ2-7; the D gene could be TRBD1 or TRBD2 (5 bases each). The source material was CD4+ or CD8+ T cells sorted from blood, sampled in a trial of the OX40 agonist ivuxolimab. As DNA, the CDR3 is TGTGCCAGCAGTGAGCCGGGGCCTTCCTACGAGCAGTACTTC. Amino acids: CASSEPGPSYEQYF.